These T cell receptor beta chains were read from a single sample in a study of blood T cell repertoires in COVID-19. Here immunoSEQ multiplex PCR was the method, and the copy in TCRdb shows in-frame clones only, minus some. The table shows about 40,000 clones, with approximately 90% occurring only once. Sequenced sample: peripheral blood. The receptors derive from a man over 45 in a cohort sampled during active COVID-19. The CDR3 runs from the conserved cysteine through the conserved F or W. D genes are given only for firm matches. Clone size is shown for a subset of rows, as once, few, many or a class of expanded clone.

>once|TRBJ1-2|TRBD1|TRBV4-2
TGTGCCAGCAGCCAAGGCGGACAGGATGGCTACACCTTC
CASSQGGQDGYTF
>once|TRBJ1-1|NA|TRBV5-1
TGCGCCAGCACTCTCCGGGGTGGAACTGAAGCTTTCTTT
CASTLRGGTEAFF
>NA|TRBJ2-7|NA|TRBV7-2
TGTGCCAGCAGCTTTGGGGGGGGGCGATCCGAGCAGTACTTC
CASSFGGGRSEQYF
>once|TRBJ1-6|TRBD1|TRBV7-9
TGTGCCAGCAGCTCAAACAGGGGCTCGGGTTCACCCCTCCACTTT
CASSSNRGSGSPLHF
>NA|TRBJ2-7|NA|TRBV5-1
TGCGCCAGCAGCTTCTTACAGGTGTCGGTAATGGACGAGCAGTACTTC
CASSFLQVSVMDEQYF
>NA|TRBJ1-2|NA|TRBV4-3
TGCGCCAGCAGCCAAGATTTACAATCCTATGGCTACACCTTC
CASSQDLQSYGYTF
>NA|TRBJ2-1|NA|TRBV12-2
TGTGCAAGTCGCTTAGCGGTGGAGGGCGGGAGAGCCCCCCTTATGAATGAGCAGTTCTTC
CASRLAVEGGRAPLMNEQFF
>NA|TRBJ2-3|NA|TRBV7-9
TGTGCCAGCAGCTCCTCTATGCCCCCCGGGAAGCAGTATTTT
CASSSSMPPGKQYF
>NA|TRBJ1-2|NA|TRBV13
TGTGCCAGCAGCGACAGGATAAACTATGGCTACACCTTC
CASSDRINYGYTF
>NA|TRBJ2-5|TRBD1|TRBV15
TGTGCCACCAGCCAAGGGACAGGGGGCCTCCAAGAGACCCAGTACTTC
CATSQGTGGLQETQYF
>NA|TRBJ2-3|TRBD2|TRBV27
TGTGCCAGCAGTTGGGCGGGAGGGCCTTATGCAGATACGCAGTATTTT
CASSWAGGPYADTQYF
>NA|TRBJ1-1|TRBD1|TRBV27
TGTGCCAGCAGTTTATCAGGGTCGGGACAGGGGACAGCTTTCTTT
CASSLSGSGQGTAFF
>NA|TRBJ1-1|NA|TRBV7-9
TGTGCCAGCAGCTCCCCCGACAGGAACACTGAAGCTTTCTTT
CASSSPDRNTEAFF
>NA|TRBJ2-3|NA|TRBV7-9
TGTGCCTTGCGGGGCGCCTTGCCAGATACGCAGTATTTT
CALRGALPDTQYF
>NA|TRBJ2-1|NA|TRBV18
TGTGCCAGCTCCCGGCTGGCGGGGACGTCCTACAATGAGCAGTTCTTC
CASSRLAGTSYNEQFF
>NA|TRBJ2-1|TRBD2|TRBV5-1
TGCGCCAGCAGCCCCCGGGACTATGACAATGAGCAGTTCTTC
CASSPRDYDNEQFF
>once|TRBJ1-4|NA|TRBV4-3
TGCGCCAGCAGCCAAGATCCCCCCCTAAGTAATGAAAAACTGTTTTTT
CASSQDPPLSNEKLFF
>NA|TRBJ1-2|NA|TRBV5-5
TGTGCCAGCAGTCTTGGAGGGGGGGCGAACTATGGCTACACCTTC
CASSLGGGANYGYTF
>NA|TRBJ2-5|TRBD2|TRBV19
TGTGCCAGTAGTATAGACACGGGACTAGCGGCACAAGAGACCCAGTACTTC
CASSIDTGLAAQETQYF
>NA|TRBJ2-5|TRBD1|TRBV13
TGTGCCAGCAGCTTACTACCGACAGGGGTGGTAGAGACCCAGTACTTC
CASSLLPTGVVETQYF
>few|TRBJ1-2|TRBD1|TRBV6-4
TGTGCCAGCAGTGACTCCGGGACAGGGGGGGATGGCTACACCTTC
CASSDSGTGGDGYTF
>NA|TRBJ1-2|NA|TRBV28
TGTGCCAGCAGTTTCAACAAATATTATGGCTACACCTTC
CASSFNKYYGYTF
>NA|TRBJ2-3|NA|TRBV5-1
TGCGCCAGCGGATGGGAGAGCACAGATACGCAGTATTTT
CASGWESTDTQYF
>NA|TRBJ1-3|TRBD1|TRBV5-4
TGTGCCAGCAGCTTGCGACAGGGGATCGCTGGAAACACCATATATTTT
CASSLRQGIAGNTIYF
>NA|TRBJ1-6|NA|TRBV5-4
TGTGCCAGCAGCCAGACATCCCGGAGGGCTTCACCCCTCCACTTT
CASSQTSRRASPLHF
>NA|TRBJ2-5|NA|TRBV5-4
TGTGCCAGCAGCTGGACAAGGGCCCCCCAAGAGACCCAGTACTTC
CASSWTRAPQETQYF
>NA|TRBJ2-1|TRBD2|TRBV3-1/TRBV3-2
TGTGCCAGCAGCCAAGGACTAGCGGGAACCTACAATGAGCAGTTCTTC
CASSQGLAGTYNEQFF
>NA|TRBJ1-5|NA|TRBV3-1/TRBV3-2
TGTGCCAGCAGCCGAAGCACGGCGCAGGGCCAGCCCCAGCATTTT
CASSRSTAQGQPQHF
>once|TRBJ2-5|TRBD2|TRBV11-3
TGTGCCAGCAGCTCCCCCGGGGCGGGGGGGAGCTACCAAGAGACCCAGTACTTC
CASSSPGAGGSYQETQYF
>NA|TRBJ2-7|TRBD2|TRBV3-1/TRBV3-2
TGTGCCAGCAGCCTCGGGACTAGCGGCTCCTACGAGCAGTACTTC
CASSLGTSGSYEQYF
>NA|TRBJ1-5|TRBD1|TRBV7-9
TGTGCCAGCAGCCGAACAGGGGGCCGCAATCAGCCCCAGCATTTT
CASSRTGGRNQPQHF
>NA|TRBJ1-5|NA|TRBV29-1
TGCAGCGTTGTATTTGGGCGCAATCAGCCCCAGCATTTT
CSVVFGRNQPQHF
>few|TRBJ2-3|TRBD2|TRBV15
TGTGCCACTAATTCCGTAGCGGGAGCCGGCACAGATACGCAGTATTTT
CATNSVAGAGTDTQYF
>many|TRBJ1-6|NA|TRBV7-9
TGTGCCAGCAGCTTAGAGAATGAGAATTCACCCCTCCACTTT
CASSLENENSPLHF
>few|TRBJ2-3|TRBD1|TRBV14
TGTGCCAGCAGCCGCCTGACAGGGGTACGCACAGATACGCAGTATTTT
CASSRLTGVRTDTQYF
>NA|TRBJ2-3|NA|TRBV24-1
TGTGCCACCAGTGTCGGCGGCGCGTCCCTCACAGATACGCAGTATTTT
CATSVGGASLTDTQYF
>NA|TRBJ1-2|NA|TRBV9
TGTGCCCGCAGCGTAGGGGGGGGCTACTATGGCTACACCTTC
CARSVGGGYYGYTF
>NA|TRBJ2-1|NA|TRBV25-1
TGTGCCAGCAAACTTTTCGGTTGGCAGTTCTTC
CASKLFGWQFF
>once|TRBJ1-5|NA|TRBV19
TGTGCCAGCAACGGACAGCGCAATCAGCCCCAGCATTTT
CASNGQRNQPQHF
>once|TRBJ2-6|NA|TRBV2
TGTGCCAGCATCCCGGACAGTCGGGCCAACGTCCTGACTTTC
CASIPDSRANVLTF
>NA|TRBJ1-1|TRBD1|TRBV19
TGTGCCAGTAACCGACAGGGGGACACTGAAGCTTTCTTT
CASNRQGDTEAFF
>few|TRBJ1-1|NA|TRBV2
TGTGCCAGCAGTGAAGTCCGGGACAAGGGACGAGGCACTGAAGCTTTCTTT
CASSEVRDKGRGTEAFF
>NA|TRBJ2-2|NA|TRBV6-5
TGTGCCAGCAGTTACCCCGGGGGACTGGAGCTGTTTTTT
CASSYPGGLELFF
>NA|TRBJ1-3|NA|TRBV18
TGTGCCAGCTCACCACGAACGGGAAACTCTGGAAACACCATATATTTT
CASSPRTGNSGNTIYF
>NA|TRBJ1-2|NA|TRBV19
TGTGCCAGTAGTATAGATATAGAGACTGGCAGCTATGGCTACACCTTC
CASSIDIETGSYGYTF